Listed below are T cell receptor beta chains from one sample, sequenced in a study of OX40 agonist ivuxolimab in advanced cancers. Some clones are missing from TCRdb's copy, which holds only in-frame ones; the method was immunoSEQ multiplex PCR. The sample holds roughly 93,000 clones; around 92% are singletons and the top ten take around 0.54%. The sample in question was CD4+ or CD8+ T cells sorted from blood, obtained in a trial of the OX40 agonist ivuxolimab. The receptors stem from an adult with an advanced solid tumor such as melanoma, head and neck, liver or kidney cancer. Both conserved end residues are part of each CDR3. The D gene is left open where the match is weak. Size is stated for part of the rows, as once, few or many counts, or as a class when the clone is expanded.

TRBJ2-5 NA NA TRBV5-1 TGCGCCACGGCATGGACGGCACAAGAGACCCAGTACTTC CATAWTAQETQYF
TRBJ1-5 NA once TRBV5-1 TGCGCCAGCAGCTTGAAACCCGATCAGCCCCAGCATTTT CASSLKPDQPQHF
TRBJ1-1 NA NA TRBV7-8 TGTGCCAGCAGCTTAGGGGTGAGGGGGAACACTGAAGCTTTCTTT CASSLGVRGNTEAFF
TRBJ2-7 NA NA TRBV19 TGTGCCACCTCCCCGACAGACCTCTCCTACGAGCAGTACTTC CATSPTDLSYEQYF
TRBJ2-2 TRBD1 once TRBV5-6 TGTGCCAGCAGCTTGTTAGGGACAGAGGTCGCGAACACCGGGGAGCTGTTTTTT CASSLLGTEVANTGELFF
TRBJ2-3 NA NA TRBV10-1 TGCGCCAGCAGTGGCCCCCACAGGGACCCCACAGATACGCAGTATTTT CASSGPHRDPTDTQYF
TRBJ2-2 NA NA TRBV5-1 TGCGCCAGCAGTTCCAGGGAAGCCGGGGAGCTGTTTTTT CASSSREAGELFF
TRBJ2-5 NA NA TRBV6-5 TGTGCCAGCAGAAGGGACACCGCTTCGAAGACCCAGTACTTC CASRRDTASKTQYF
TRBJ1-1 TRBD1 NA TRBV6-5 TGTGCCAGCACCCAAGCGGGACAGGGTGAAGCTTTCTTT CASTQAGQGEAFF
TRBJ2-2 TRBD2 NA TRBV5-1 TGCGCCAGCAGCCCGGGACTAGCGGGAACCGGGGAGCTGTTTTTT CASSPGLAGTGELFF
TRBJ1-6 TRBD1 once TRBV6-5 TGTGCCAGCAGGCAGACAGGGGGAAATTCACCCCTCCACTTT CASRQTGGNSPLHF
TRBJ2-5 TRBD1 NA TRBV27 TGTGCCAGCAGTTTAGGACAGGGTGTACAGACCCAGTACTTC CASSLGQGVQTQYF
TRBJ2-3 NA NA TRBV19 TGTGCCAGTAGTATCTTGGGGGGCCCAGATACGCAGTATTTT CASSILGGPDTQYF
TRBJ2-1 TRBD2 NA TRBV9 TGTGCCAGCAGCGTAGCCCCAGCGGGGGCTTACAATGAGCAGTTCTTC CASSVAPAGAYNEQFF
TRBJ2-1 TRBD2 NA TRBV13 TGTGCCAGCAGTCCGGGACTAGCGGGAGTGTTGTTCTTC CASSPGLAGVLFF
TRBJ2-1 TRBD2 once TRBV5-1 TGCGCCAGCAGCATCAGGACTAGCTATTTCCCATCCTACAATGAGCAGTTCTTC CASSIRTSYFPSYNEQFF
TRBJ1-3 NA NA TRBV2 TGTGCAAGCTCGAGGGTTAATGGAAACACCATATATTTT CASSRVNGNTIYF
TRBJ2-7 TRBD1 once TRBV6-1 TGTGCCAGCAGTCCTACCGGGACAGCCTACGAGCAGTACTTC CASSPTGTAYEQYF
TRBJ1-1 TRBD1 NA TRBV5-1 TGCGCCAGCAGCTCCCGACAGGGGGCAAGTACTGAAGCTTTCTTT CASSSRQGASTEAFF
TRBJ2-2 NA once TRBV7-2 TGTGCCAGCAGCTTAGGAGCCCTCGGCACCGGGGAGCTGTTTTTT CASSLGALGTGELFF
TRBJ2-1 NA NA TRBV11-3 TGTGCCAGCAGCTCCATCCTTCGCCAGGGATACAATGAGCAGTTCTTC CASSSILRQGYNEQFF
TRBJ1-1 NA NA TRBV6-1 TGTGCCAGCAGTGAATTTTGGGGAGGGAACACTGAAGCTTTCTTT CASSEFWGGNTEAFF
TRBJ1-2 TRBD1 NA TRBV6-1 TGTGCCAGCAGGTCCCCGGGACAGGGGATAGGCTACACCTTC CASRSPGQGIGYTF
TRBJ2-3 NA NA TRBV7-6 TGTGCCAGCAGCTTAGGGGACGTGGGCGGGGTTCGGCGCGGCACAGATACGCAGTATTTT CASSLGDVGGVRRGTDTQYF
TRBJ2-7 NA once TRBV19 TGTGCCAGTAGTATAGAGAGTCACAGGACATCGTCCTTCTCCTACGAGCAGTACTTC CASSIESHRTSSFSYEQYF
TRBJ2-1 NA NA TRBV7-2 TGTGCCAGCAGCTTACCGTACGCTGAGCAGTTCTTC CASSLPYAEQFF
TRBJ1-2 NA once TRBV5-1 TGCGCCAGCAGCTTGGACGGGGTGACTGGCTACACCTTC CASSLDGVTGYTF
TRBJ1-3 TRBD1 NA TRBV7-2 TGTGCCAGCAGCAAGAACAGGGGGCAGTCTGGAAACACCATATATTTT CASSKNRGQSGNTIYF
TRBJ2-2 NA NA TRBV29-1 TGCAGCGTTGAGTTTAGGGGAATTAGGGAGCTGTTTTTT CSVEFRGIRELFF
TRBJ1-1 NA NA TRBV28 TGTGCGACGAACGGGGGGTCAAGTACTGAAGCTTTCTTT CATNGGSSTEAFF
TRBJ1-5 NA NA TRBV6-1 TGTGCCAGCAGTGAATCGGCGACAGGCAGGCATCAGCCCCAGCATTTT CASSESATGRHQPQHF
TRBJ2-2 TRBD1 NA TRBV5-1 TGCGCCAGCAGCTCATCCGGGACAGGGGTCGCCGGGGAGCTGTTTTTT CASSSSGTGVAGELFF
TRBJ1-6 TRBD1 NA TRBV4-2 TGTGCCAGCAGCCTGGACAGGTCCAGCTCCTATAATTCACCCCTCCACTTT CASSLDRSSSYNSPLHF
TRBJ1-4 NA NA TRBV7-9 TGTGCCAGCAGCTGGGGGAATGAAAAACTGTTTTTT CASSWGNEKLFF
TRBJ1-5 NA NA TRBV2 TGTGCCAGCAGTTATAGCAATCAGCCCCAGCATTTT CASSYSNQPQHF
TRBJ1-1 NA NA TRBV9 TGTGCCAGCAGCGGAGGGGTTTGGGCAGCACACACTGAAGCTTTCTTT CASSGGVWAAHTEAFF
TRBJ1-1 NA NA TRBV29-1 TGCAGCGTTGACCCCAGGGGTCTAATGAACACTGAAGCTTTCTTT CSVDPRGLMNTEAFF
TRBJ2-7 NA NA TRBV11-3 TGTGCCAGCAGCTTAGATTCCTCTAGTAGCGAGCAGTACTTC CASSLDSSSSEQYF
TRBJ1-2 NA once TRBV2 TGTGCCAGCAATCGGGACAACGCCCCGGGGGGCTACACCTTC CASNRDNAPGGYTF
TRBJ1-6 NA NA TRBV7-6 TGTGCCAGCAGCTTAGTAGGCGGAGGTCGTTCACCCCTCCACTTT CASSLVGGGRSPLHF
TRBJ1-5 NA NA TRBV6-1 TGTGCCAGCAGTGAAGTCGGGGGGATTCAGCCCCAGCATTTT CASSEVGGIQPQHF
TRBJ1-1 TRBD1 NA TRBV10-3 TGTGCCATCAGCCTAGACAGGGGGATCACTGAAGCTTTCTTT CAISLDRGITEAFF
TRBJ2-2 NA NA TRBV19 TGTGCCAGTAAGCTGGGTGGTCAGAACACCGGGGAGCTGTTTTTT CASKLGGQNTGELFF
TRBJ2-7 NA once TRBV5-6 TGTGCCAGCAGCTTATCGGCAGGCTACGAGCAGTACTTC CASSLSAGYEQYF
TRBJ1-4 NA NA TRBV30 TGTGCCTGGAGTACGTCCCATGCAACTAATGAAAAACTGTTTTTT CAWSTSHATNEKLFF
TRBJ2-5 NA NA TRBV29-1 TGCAGCGTTGAAGCAGGGAACAGCCAAGAGACCCAGTACTTC CSVEAGNSQETQYF
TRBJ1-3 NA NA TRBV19 TGTGCCAGTAGTATGGCCTGGGCGGGACACATTGGAAACACCATATATTTT CASSMAWAGHIGNTIYF